These T cell receptor beta chains were read from a single sample in a study of regulatory T cells in long-lasting Graves disease. TCRdb independently ran MiXCR on the multiplex PCR reads; one entry per CDR3 protein. The data contain approximately 390,000 distinct CDR3 sequences, roughly 15% of them singletons. The same data also contributed to another study, on T cells in Graves' hyperthyroidism and ophthalmopathy.

This specimen was peripheral blood mononuclear cells (PBMCs), taken at new diagnosis, from a patient treated with antithyroid drugs. The origin of the receptors is a woman aged 18-29 years with Graves disease. CDR3s include the opening cysteine and the closing phenylalanine or tryptophan. A D gene is named only where the DNA matches it firmly. Size tells how often a clone was seen (once, few, many) or the class of an expanded clone, and some rows leave it out.

v_gene	abundance	d_gene	j_gene	len	CDR3nt	CDR3aa
TRBV20-1	many	-	TRBJ2-4	13	TGCAGTGCCAGAGAGAACGGGCAAAACATTCAGTACTTC	CSARENGQNIQYF
TRBV10-3	-	-	TRBJ2-3	15	TGTGCCATCAGGGGGGCGGCGGGGGCCACAGATACGCAGTATTTT	CAIRGAAGATDTQYF
TRBV6-1	-	-	TRBJ2-2	15	TGTGCCAGCAGAAGTAGTACAGGGTCGGCCGGGGAGCTGTTTTTT	CASRSSTGSAGELFF
TRBV28	many	-	TRBJ1-2	12	TGTGCCAGCAGAACGGGGATTGATGGCTACACCTTC	CASRTGIDGYTF
TRBV28	many	-	TRBJ2-1	16	TGTGCCAGCAGTTGGGGTTCCTGGGTAGGCAATAATGAGCAGTTCTTC	CASSWGSWVGNNEQFF
TRBV5-1	many	TRBD2	TRBJ2-5	15	TGCGCCAGCAGCTTACTAGCGGGAGGGCAAGAGACCCAGTACTTC	CASSLLAGGQETQYF
TRBV27	many	-	TRBJ1-1	12	TGTGCCAGCAGTCAGCAGGGCACTGAAGCTTTCTTT	CASSQQGTEAFF
TRBV10-2	once	TRBD1	TRBJ2-7	14	TGCGCCAGCAGGACCGGGACAGGGGGCTTCGAGCAGTACTTC	CASRTGTGGFEQYF
TRBV20-1	many	-	TRBJ2-5	13	TGCAGTGCCCCCAGTCTCCAGCAAGAGACCCAGTACTTC	CSAPSLQQETQYF
TRBV6-2/TRBV6-3	many	-	TRBJ2-7	13	TGTGCCAGCAGTGAAGGAGGCAGGGCGGGGAAGTACTTC	CASSEGGRAGKYF
TRBV9	few	-	TRBJ2-2	13	TGTGCCAGCAGCGTCCGGGATGCCGGGGAGCTGTTTTTT	CASSVRDAGELFF
TRBV24-1	many	-	TRBJ1-5	18	TGTGCCACCAGTGATTCGCAGGGTAAGTTCAGTAGCAATCAGCCCCAGCATTTT	CATSDSQGKFSSNQPQHF
TRBV5-6	few	-	TRBJ2-7	15	TGTGCCAGCAGTCGAACCTCCATCTGGACCTACGAGCAGTACTTC	CASSRTSIWTYEQYF
TRBV7-9	many	-	TRBJ1-1	14	TGTGCCAGCAGCTTGGGGCCCGCCTGGACTGAAGCTTTCTTT	CASSLGPAWTEAFF
TRBV28	many	-	TRBJ2-1	16	TGTGCCAGCATCTCAAACCAGGGGAGCTCCTACAATGAGCAGTTCTTC	CASISNQGSSYNEQFF
TRBV7-9	many	-	TRBJ2-7	12	TGTGCCAGCAGCCCGGACGGACACGAGCAGTACTTC	CASSPDGHEQYF
TRBV7-9	-	-	TRBJ2-3	14	TGTGCCAGCAGCTTAGGCTGGCTAGAAGATACGCAGTATTTT	CASSLGWLEDTQYF
TRBV4-1	many	TRBD1	TRBJ2-7	16	TGCGCCAGCAGCCAAGTTGATCTGGGACAGGCCTACGAGCAGTACTTC	CASSQVDLGQAYEQYF
TRBV6-2/TRBV6-3	-	TRBD1	TRBJ1-4	14	TGTGCCAGCACTACAGGGGCTTTGGCTGAAAAACTGTTTTTT	CASTTGALAEKLFF
TRBV15	-	-	TRBJ2-7	14	TGTGCCACCAGCAGAGATGGGGGGATGGACGAGCAGTACTTC	CATSRDGGMDEQYF
TRBV5-5	many	-	TRBJ2-5	15	TGTGCCAGCAGTCCCGCGCGGCTGACGCAAGAGACCCAGTACTTC	CASSPARLTQETQYF
TRBV5-1	-	-	TRBJ2-1	14	TGCGCCAGCAGCTTGGCCCCAGGGACCCCGTTTTCGTACTTC	CASSLAPGTPFSYF
TRBV7-9	many	-	TRBJ2-7	14	TGTGCCACCCATAAGATCGACGGAAAGGACGAGCAGTACTTC	CATHKIDGKDEQYF
TRBV2	few	-	TRBJ2-6	15	TGTGCCAGCAGTGAACGCGGGTCTGGGGCCAACGTCCTGACTTTC	CASSERGSGANVLTF
TRBV5-1	many	-	TRBJ2-2	13	TGCGCCAGCAGCCTTACAGAGACCGGGGAGCTGTTTTTT	CASSLTETGELFF
TRBV5-1	-	-	TRBJ2-6	14	TGCGCCAGCAGGCCGAGCTCTGGGGCCAACGTCCTGACTTTC	CASRPSSGANVLTF